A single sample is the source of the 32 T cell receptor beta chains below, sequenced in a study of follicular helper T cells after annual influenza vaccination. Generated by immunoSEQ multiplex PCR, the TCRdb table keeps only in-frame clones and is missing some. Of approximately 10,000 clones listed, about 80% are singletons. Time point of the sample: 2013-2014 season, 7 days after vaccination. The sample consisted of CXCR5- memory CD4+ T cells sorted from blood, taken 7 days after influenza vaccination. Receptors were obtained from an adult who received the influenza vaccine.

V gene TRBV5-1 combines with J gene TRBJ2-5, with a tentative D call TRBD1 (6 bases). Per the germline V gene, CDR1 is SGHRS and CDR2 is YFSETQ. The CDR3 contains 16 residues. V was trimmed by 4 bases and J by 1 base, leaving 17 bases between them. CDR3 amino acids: CASSISGQPIQETQYF. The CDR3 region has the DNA TGCGCCAGCAGCATCTCCGGACAGCCCATCCAAGAGACCCAGTACTTC.

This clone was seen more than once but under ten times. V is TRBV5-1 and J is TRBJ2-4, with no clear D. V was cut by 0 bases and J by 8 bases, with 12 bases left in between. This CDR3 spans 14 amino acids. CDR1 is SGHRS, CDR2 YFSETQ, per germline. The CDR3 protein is CASSLGDGGDIQYF. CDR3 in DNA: TGCGCCAGCAGCTTGGGAGACGGTGGGGACATTCAGTACTTC. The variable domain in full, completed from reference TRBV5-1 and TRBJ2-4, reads KAGVTQTPRYLIKTRGQQVTLSCSPISGHRSVSWYQQTPGQGLQFLFEYFSETQRNKGNFPGRFSGRQFSNSRSEMNVSTLELGDSALYLCASSLGDGGDIQYFGAGTRLSVL.

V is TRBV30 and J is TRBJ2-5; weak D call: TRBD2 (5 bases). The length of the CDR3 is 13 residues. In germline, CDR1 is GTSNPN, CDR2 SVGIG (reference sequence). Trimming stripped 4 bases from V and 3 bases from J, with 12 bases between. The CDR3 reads CAWMASLEETQYF. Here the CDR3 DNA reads TGTGCCTGGATGGCTAGCTTGGAAGAGACCCAGTACTTC.

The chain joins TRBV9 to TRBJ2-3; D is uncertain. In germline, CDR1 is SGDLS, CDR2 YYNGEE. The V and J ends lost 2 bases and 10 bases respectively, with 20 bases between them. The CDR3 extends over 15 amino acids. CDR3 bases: TGTGCCAGCAGCGTTGGAATATTAAACACCGATGCGCAGTATTTT. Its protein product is CASSVGILNTDAQYF. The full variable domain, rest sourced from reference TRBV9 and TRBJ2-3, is DSGVTQTPKHLITATGQRVTLRCSPRSGDLSVYWYQQSLDQGLQFLIQYYNGEERAKGNILERFSAQQFPDLHSELNLSSLELGDSALYFCASSVGILNTDAQYFGPGTRLTVL.

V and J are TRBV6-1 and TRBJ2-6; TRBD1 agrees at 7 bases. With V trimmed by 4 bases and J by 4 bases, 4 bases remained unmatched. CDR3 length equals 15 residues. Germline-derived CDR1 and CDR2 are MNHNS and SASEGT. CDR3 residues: CASSATGTGANVLTF. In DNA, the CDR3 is TGTGCCAGCAGTGCGACAGGGACCGGGGCCAACGTCCTGACTTTC.

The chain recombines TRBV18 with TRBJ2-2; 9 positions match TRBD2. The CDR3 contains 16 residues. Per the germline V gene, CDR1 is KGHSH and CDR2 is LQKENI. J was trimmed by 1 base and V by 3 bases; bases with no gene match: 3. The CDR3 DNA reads TGTGCCAGCTCACCGTATAGCGGGAGGAACACCGGGGAGCTGTTTTTT. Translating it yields CASSPYSGRNTGELFF.

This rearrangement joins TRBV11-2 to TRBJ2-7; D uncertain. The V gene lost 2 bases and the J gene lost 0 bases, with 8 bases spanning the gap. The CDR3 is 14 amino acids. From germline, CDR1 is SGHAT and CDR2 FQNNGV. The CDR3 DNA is TGTGCCAGCAGCTTATCGCAAGACTCCTACGAGCAGTACTTC. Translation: CASSLSQDSYEQYF.

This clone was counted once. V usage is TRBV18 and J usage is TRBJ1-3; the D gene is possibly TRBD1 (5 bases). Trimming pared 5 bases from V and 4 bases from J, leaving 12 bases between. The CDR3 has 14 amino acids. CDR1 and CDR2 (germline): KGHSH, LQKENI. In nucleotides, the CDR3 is TGTGCCAGCTCAATACAGGAGATGGGAAACACCATATATTTT. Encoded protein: CASSIQEMGNTIYF.

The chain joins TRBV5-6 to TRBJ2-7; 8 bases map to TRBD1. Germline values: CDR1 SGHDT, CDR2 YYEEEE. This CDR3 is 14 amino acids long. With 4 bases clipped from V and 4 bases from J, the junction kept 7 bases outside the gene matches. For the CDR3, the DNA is TGTGCCAGCAGCGTCGACAGGGGTAGGTACGAGCAGTACTTC. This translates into CASSVDRGRYEQYF.

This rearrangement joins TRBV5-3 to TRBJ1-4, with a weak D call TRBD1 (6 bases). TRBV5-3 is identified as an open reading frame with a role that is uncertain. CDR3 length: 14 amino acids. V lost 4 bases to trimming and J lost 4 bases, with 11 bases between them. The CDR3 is CARSPGQHNEKLFF. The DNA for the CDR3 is TGTGCCAGAAGCCCCGGACAGCATAATGAAAAACTGTTTTTT.

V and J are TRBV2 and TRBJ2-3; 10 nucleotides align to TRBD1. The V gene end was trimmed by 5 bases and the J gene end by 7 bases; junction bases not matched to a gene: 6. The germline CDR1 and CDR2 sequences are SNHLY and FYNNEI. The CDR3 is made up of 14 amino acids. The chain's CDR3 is CASSIRDRGHTQYF. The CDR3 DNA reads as TGTGCCAGCAGTATCCGGGACAGGGGACATACGCAGTATTTT.

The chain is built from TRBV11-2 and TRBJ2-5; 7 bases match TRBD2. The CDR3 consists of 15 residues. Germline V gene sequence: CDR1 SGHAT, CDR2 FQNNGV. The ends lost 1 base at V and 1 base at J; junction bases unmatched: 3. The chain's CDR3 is CASSLARGFQETQYF. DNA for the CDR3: TGTGCCAGCAGCTTAGCGCGGGGGTTCCAAGAGACCCAGTACTTC.

CDR3 protein: CVSGVADRFRYEQYF. For the CDR3, the DNA is TGTGTCTCGGGGGTCGCAGACAGGTTCCGCTACGAGCAGTACTTC. J is TRBJ2-7 and V is TRBV2; D possibly uses TRBD1 or TRBD2 (6 bases each). The germline CDR1 and CDR2 sequences are SNHLY and FYNNEI. This CDR3 comprises 15 residues.

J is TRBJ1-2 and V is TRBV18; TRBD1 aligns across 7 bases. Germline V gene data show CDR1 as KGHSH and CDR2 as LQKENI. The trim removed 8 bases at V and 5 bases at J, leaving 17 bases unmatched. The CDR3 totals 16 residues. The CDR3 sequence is CASTSNRDSELYGYTF. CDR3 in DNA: TGTGCCAGCACCTCCAACCGGGACAGCGAATTATATGGCTACACCTTC.

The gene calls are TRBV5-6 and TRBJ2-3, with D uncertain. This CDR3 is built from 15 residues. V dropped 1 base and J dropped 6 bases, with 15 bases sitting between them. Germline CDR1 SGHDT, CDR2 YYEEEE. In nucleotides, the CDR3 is TGTGCCAGCAGCTTGACCCTCGCGGCCCCGGATACGCAGTATTTT. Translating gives CASSLTLAAPDTQYF.

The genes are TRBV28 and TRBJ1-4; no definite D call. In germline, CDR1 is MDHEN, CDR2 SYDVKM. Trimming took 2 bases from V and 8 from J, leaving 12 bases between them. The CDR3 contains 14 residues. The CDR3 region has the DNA TGTGCCAGCAGTTTAGGAGGGTTTGGGGAAAAACTGTTTTTT. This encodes CASSLGGFGEKLFF.

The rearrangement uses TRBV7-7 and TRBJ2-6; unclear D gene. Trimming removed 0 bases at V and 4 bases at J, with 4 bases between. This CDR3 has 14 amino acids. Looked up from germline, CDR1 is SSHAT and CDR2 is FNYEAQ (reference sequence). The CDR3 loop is CASSLARGANVLTF. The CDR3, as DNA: TGTGCCAGCAGCTTAGCGAGGGGGGCCAACGTCCTGACTTTC.

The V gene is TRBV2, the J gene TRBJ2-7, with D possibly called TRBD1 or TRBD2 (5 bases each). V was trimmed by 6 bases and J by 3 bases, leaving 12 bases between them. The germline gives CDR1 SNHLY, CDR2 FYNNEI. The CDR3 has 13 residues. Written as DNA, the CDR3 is TGTGCCAGCAGGAGGGGAACACTCTACGAGCAGTACTTC. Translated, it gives CASRRGTLYEQYF. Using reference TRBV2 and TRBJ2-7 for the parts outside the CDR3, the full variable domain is EPEVTQTPSHQVTQMGQEVILRCVPISNHLYFYWYRQILGQKVEFLVSFYNNEISEKSEIFDDQFSVERPDGSNFTLKIRSTKLEDSAMYFCASRRGTLYEQYFGPGTRLTVT.

CDR3 sequence: CASSLTPVRDSRSAAFF. The CDR3, as DNA: TGCGCCAGCAGCCTCACACCGGTCCGGGACTCGCGTTCGGCGGCTTTCTTT. The chain carries TRBV5-1 and TRBJ1-1; D possibly corresponds to TRBD1 (5 bases). V was trimmed by 4 bases and J by 11 bases, leaving 30 bases between them. This CDR3 is built from 17 residues. Germline-derived CDR1 and CDR2 are SGHRS and YFSETQ.

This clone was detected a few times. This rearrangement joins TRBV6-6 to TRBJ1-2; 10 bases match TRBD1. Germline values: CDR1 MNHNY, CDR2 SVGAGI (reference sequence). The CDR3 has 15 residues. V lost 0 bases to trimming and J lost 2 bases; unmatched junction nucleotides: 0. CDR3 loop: CASSYSGQGNYGYTF. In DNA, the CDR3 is TGTGCCAGCAGTTACTCGGGACAGGGGAACTATGGCTACACCTTC.

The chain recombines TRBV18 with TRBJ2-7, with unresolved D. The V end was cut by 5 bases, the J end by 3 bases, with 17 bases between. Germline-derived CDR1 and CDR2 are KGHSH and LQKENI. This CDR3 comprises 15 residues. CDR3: CASSSNSGPIYEQYF. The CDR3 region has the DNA TGTGCCAGCTCATCAAACTCAGGCCCTATCTACGAGCAGTACTTC.

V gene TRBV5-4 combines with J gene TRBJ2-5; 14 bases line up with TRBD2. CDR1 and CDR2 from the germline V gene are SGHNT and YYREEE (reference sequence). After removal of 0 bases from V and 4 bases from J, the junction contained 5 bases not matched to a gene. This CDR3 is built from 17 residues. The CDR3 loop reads CASSLDGLAGGGETQYF. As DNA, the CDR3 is TGTGCCAGCAGCTTGGATGGACTAGCGGGAGGAGGAGAGACCCAGTACTTC.

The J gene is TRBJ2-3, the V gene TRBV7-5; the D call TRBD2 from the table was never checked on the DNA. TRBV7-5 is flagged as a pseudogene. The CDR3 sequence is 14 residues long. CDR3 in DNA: TGTGCCAGAAGCTTCCACAGCGGGACAGATACGCAGTATTTT. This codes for CARSFHSGTDTQYF.

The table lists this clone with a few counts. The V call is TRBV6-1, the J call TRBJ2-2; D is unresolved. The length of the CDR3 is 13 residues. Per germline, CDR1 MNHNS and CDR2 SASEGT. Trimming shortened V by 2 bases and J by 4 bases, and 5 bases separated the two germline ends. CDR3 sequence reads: CASSELSTGELFF. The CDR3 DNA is TGTGCCAGCAGTGAACTTTCCACCGGGGAGCTGTTTTTT.

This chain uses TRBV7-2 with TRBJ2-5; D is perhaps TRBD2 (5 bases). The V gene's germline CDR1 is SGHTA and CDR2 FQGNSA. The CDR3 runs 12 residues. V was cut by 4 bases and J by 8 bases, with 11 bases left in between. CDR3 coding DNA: TGTGCCAGCAGCTCGGACTCCCTCACCCAGTACTTC. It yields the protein CASSSDSLTQYF.

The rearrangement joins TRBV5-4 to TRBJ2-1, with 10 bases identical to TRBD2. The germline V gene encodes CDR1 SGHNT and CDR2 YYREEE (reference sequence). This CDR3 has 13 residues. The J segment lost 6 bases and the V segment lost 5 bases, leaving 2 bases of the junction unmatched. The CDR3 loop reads CASRGLASNEQFF. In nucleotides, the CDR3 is TGTGCCAGCAGGGGACTAGCGTCCAATGAGCAGTTCTTC.

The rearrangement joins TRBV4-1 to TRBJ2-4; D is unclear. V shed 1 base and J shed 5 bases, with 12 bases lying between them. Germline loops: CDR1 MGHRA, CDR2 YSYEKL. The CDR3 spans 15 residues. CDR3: CASSQVGRAENIQYF. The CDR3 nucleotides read TGCGCCAGCAGCCAAGTGGGTAGGGCTGAAAACATTCAGTACTTC.

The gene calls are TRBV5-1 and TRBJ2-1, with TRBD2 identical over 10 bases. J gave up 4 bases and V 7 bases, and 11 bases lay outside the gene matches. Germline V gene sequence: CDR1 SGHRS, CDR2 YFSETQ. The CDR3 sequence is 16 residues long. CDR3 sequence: CASGTTAGGRYNEQFF. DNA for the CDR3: TGCGCCAGCGGGACGACAGCGGGAGGGAGATACAATGAGCAGTTCTTC.

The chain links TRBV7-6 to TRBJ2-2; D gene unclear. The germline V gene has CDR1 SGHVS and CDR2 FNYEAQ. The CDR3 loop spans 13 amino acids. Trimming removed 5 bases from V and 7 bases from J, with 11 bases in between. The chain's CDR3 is CASSPVVGGELFF. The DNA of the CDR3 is TGTGCCAGCAGCCCGGTGGTCGGCGGGGAGCTGTTTTTT.

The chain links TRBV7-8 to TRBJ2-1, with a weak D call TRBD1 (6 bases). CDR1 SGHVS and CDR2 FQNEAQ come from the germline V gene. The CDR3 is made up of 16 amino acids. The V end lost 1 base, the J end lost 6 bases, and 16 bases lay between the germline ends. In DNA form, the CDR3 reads TGTGCCAGCAGCTTAGGGACCCCGGCAGGGGTCAATGAGCAGTTCTTC. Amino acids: CASSLGTPAGVNEQFF.

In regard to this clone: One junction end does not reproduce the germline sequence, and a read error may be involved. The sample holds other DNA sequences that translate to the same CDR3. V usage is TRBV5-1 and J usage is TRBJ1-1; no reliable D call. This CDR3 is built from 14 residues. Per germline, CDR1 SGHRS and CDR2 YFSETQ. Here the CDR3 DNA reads TGCGCCAGTAGCTTGGAAGTCAGCAACACTGAAGCTTTCTTT. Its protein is CASSLEVSNTEAFF.

In DNA, the CDR3 is TGTGCCAGCAGCCAAGCCTCAGTTACGCAGTATTTT. This translates into CASSQASVTQYF. The chain combines TRBV14 with TRBJ2-3; no clear D. The germline CDR1 and CDR2 sequences are SGHDN and FVKESK. The CDR3 totals 12 residues. The germline V and J ends were trimmed by 1 base and 8 bases, with 7 bases remaining between them.